This T cell receptor beta chain was found in a study of T-cell reconstitution after alpha-beta-depleted transplantation in children. The authors prepared the TCRbeta library with unique molecular identifiers. Using its own MiXCR run on the PCR reads, TCRdb lists one record per CDR3 protein. The table has some 140,000 distinct CDR3 sequences, roughly 10% seen once. This CDR3 is 11 amino acids long. Trimming shortened V by 5 bases and J by 6 bases, and 8 bases separated the two germline ends. Notes on this clonotype: The antigen remains undetermined.

The study, taken as a whole, reports: At one year after transplant, newly produced T cells mostly accounted for T-cell counts and diversity. Surviving recipient T cells and thymic progenitors underlay high day-60 TCRbeta diversity in some patients.

This sequence originates from a girl under three years old who had a stem cell transplant for combined immunodeficiency, so the T cells may come from the graft donor. Material: PBMCs, mostly from graft donor cells, obtained 180 days after TCRalphabeta/CD19-depleted stem cell transplant. This rearrangement joins TRBV12-3 or TRBV12-4 to TRBJ2-7; D may match TRBD1 or TRBD2 (5 bases each). The CDR3 loop reads CASSEGTEQYF. As DNA, the CDR3 is TGTGCCAGCAGTGAAGGGACCGAGCAGTACTTC.